This T cell receptor (beta chain) was sequenced in a study of blood T cell repertoires in COVID-19. Study details: Spain, Italy and the United States supplied samples that represented acute and convalescent COVID-19. Sources were T cells, B-cell-depleted T cells, or PBMCs; the material itself was cDNA or gDNA.

Germline V gene data show CDR1 as GTSNPN and CDR2 as SVGIG (reference sequence). The length of the CDR3 is 14 residues. V lost 0 bases and J 2 bases, leaving 11 bases between the germline ends. Original processing notes: Estimation of nucleated cell counts relied on the amplification of reference gene primers. Sequencing used immunoSEQ multiplex PCR; TCRdb keeps in-frame clones, though not all of them. V and J calls and clone size come straight from that table; D and trimming were deduced from the DNA. The table records some 250,000 clones, more than 70% of them present only once. The V gene is TRBV30, the J gene TRBJ2-7, with D possibly matching TRBD1 (5 bases). The receptor was derived from a woman aged 35 to 49 who had recovered from COVID-19. The sample consisted of peripheral blood. The CDR3 DNA is TGTGCCTGGAGTGTGGGGCAGCCCCCCTACGAGCAGTACTTC. Translated, it gives CAWSVGQPPYEQYF.